This T cell receptor (beta chain) is drawn from a study of T cells in localized non-small cell lung cancer. A note on this clone: What it binds is not known.

The protocol was immunoSEQ multiplex PCR, while the TCRdb copy is restricted to in-frame clones and leaves out a portion. The sample contains around 20,000 clones, about 91% of which appear only once. V was cut by 5 bases and J by 1 base, with 11 bases left in between. The CDR3 loop spans 14 amino acids. Germline V gene lookup returns CDR1 SGHAT and CDR2 FQDESV (reference sequence). Overall study results and limits: Compared with tumor, uninvolved adjacent lung displayed greater T cell clonality, ranking highest overall. Researchers found a median around 58 of the top 100 tumor clones in adjacent lung.

Sequenced material: peripheral blood, taken before any cancer treatment. This TCR was sampled from a woman between 35 and 75 years old with stage I lung adenocarcinoma. The J gene is TRBJ1-1, the V gene TRBV11-1; the D is unclear. As DNA, the CDR3 is TGTGCCAGCAGCCCCAGCTACAGGAACACTGAAGCTTTCTTT. The encoded protein is CASSPSYRNTEAFF.